Shown below are 26 T cell receptor beta chains from a single sample sequenced in a study of cytomegalovirus exposure and HLA in healthy donors. In the PCR, 60 Vbeta and 13 Jbeta primers were used. Some clones are missing from TCRdb's copy, which holds only in-frame ones; the method was immunoSEQ multiplex PCR. The table has approximately 170,000 clones, roughly 76% seen once. Source material: PBMCs. Receptor source: a human donor in good health.

This sequence joins TRBV6-1 and TRBJ1-1, with D maybe TRBD1 (6 bases). The germline V and J ends were trimmed by 10 bases and 1 base, with 19 bases remaining between them. Germline V gene sequence: CDR1 MNHNS, CDR2 SASEGT. This CDR3 contains 15 residues. CDR3 in amino acids: CATRVGVRGNTEAFF. The CDR3 DNA sequence: TGTGCCACTCGTGTTGGGGTCAGGGGGAACACTGAAGCTTTCTTT.

Notes on this clone: This sample includes further DNA sequences coding for the same CDR3. The chain is built from TRBV6-6 and TRBJ1-6, with D perhaps TRBD1 (5 bases). Germline values: CDR1 MNHNY, CDR2 SVGAGI (reference sequence). CDR3 length: 15 residues. Trimming took off 0 bases at V and 10 bases at J, with 13 bases between the two ends. CDR3 in amino acids: CASSYSTGDDSPLHF. CDR3 DNA sequence: TGTGCCAGCAGTTACTCGACGGGGGACGACTCACCCCTCCACTTT.

This chain links TRBV6-5 with TRBJ2-2, with a weak D call TRBD1 (5 bases). The CDR3 runs to 15 residues. The V gene lost 7 bases and the J gene lost 2 bases, with 14 bases spanning the gap. The germline gives CDR1 MNHEY, CDR2 SVGAGI. The CDR3 region has the DNA TGTGCCAGCACCCGCGGACAAGTAAACACCGGGGAGCTGTTTTTT. Translating gives CASTRGQVNTGELFF.

The genes are TRBV18 and TRBJ1-2; unclear D gene. V lost 6 bases to trimming and J lost 7 bases, with 21 bases between them. The CDR3 contains 15 residues. Germline V gene data show CDR1 as KGHSH and CDR2 as LQKENI. The CDR3 loop is CASSQPGAVAGGYTF. In DNA, the CDR3 is TGTGCCAGCTCTCAACCGGGTGCAGTAGCGGGTGGCTACACCTTC. Variable domain in full (rest from reference TRBV18 and TRBJ1-2): NAGVMQNPRHLVRRRGQEARLRCSPMKGHSHVYWYRQLPEEGLKFMVYLQKENIIDESGMPKERFSAEFPKEGPSILRIQQVVRGDSAAYFCASSQPGAVAGGYTFGSGTRLTVV.

The CDR3 bases are TGTGCCAGCAGTCGGGGCGGGGGAACCTACGAGCAGTACTTC. Residues: CASSRGGGTYEQYF. The chain joins TRBV11-2 to TRBJ2-7; 7 bases are a match to TRBD2. Germline V gene lookup returns CDR1 SGHAT and CDR2 FQNNGV. Trimming cost V 6 bases and J 2 bases; bases outside gene matches: 7. This CDR3 has 14 amino acids.

V and J are TRBV2 and TRBJ1-6, with D perhaps TRBD1 (5 bases). Between the trimmed V and J ends, which lost 4 bases and 13 bases, there was a span of 17 bases. The germline V gene encodes CDR1 SNHLY and CDR2 FYNNEI. This CDR3 comprises 14 residues. The CDR3 DNA reads TGTGCCAGCAGTGCAGGGTTGGACACGCTCCCCCTCCACTTT. It translates to CASSAGLDTLPLHF.

Only one count was recorded for this clone. The gene calls are TRBV2 and TRBJ2-5; D ambiguous. Gene TRBJ2-7 matches the end of the DNA better, so the J call may be wrong. The CDR3 length is 11 residues. Germline V CDR1 and CDR2: SNHLY, FYNNEI. CDR3 protein: CASSEGYEQYF. In DNA, the CDR3 is TGTGCCAGCAGTGAAGGGTACGAGCAGTACTTC.

The chain carries TRBV9 and TRBJ1-1; no clear D gene. This CDR3 region has 14 residues. V shed 3 bases and J shed 8 bases, with 17 bases lying between them. Germline-derived CDR1 and CDR2 are SGDLS and YYNGEE. The CDR3 spells CASSEWSGSPEAFF. In DNA form, the CDR3 reads TGTGCCAGCAGCGAATGGTCCGGTTCCCCCGAAGCTTTCTTT. Full variable domain (rest looked up from reference TRBV9 and TRBJ1-1): DSGVTQTPKHLITATGQRVTLRCSPRSGDLSVYWYQQSLDQGLQFLIQYYNGEERAKGNILERFSAQQFPDLHSELNLSSLELGDSALYFCASSEWSGSPEAFFGQGTRLTVV.

The chain recombines TRBV6-5 with TRBJ2-7; TRBD2 matches at 11 bases. V lost 6 bases, J lost 4 bases, and 2 bases stayed unmatched. The V gene's germline CDR1 is MNHEY and CDR2 SVGAGI. This CDR3 is built from 13 residues. The CDR3 coding sequence is TGTGCCAGCAGGACTAGCGGGACGTACGAGCAGTACTTC. It specifies CASRTSGTYEQYF.

This clone has just a few counts. This chain joins TRBV7-9 and TRBJ1-3; D uncertain. V lost 7 bases to trimming and J lost 0 bases, with 10 bases between them. The CDR3 is 14 residues long. Per germline, CDR1 SEHNR and CDR2 FQNEAQ (reference sequence). The CDR3 coding sequence is TGTGCCAGCACCCCTCCGAGCTCTGGAAACACCATATATTTT. Residues: CASTPPSSGNTIYF.

V and J are TRBV9 and TRBJ1-2; 8 bases match TRBD1. CDR3 length: 16 amino acids. Looked up from germline, CDR1 is SGDLS and CDR2 is YYNGEE. Trimming took 4 bases from V and 6 from J; bases not matched to a gene: 14. In DNA form, the CDR3 reads TGTGCCAGCAGCCAAAGAGACAGGGGCCTATTGAATGGCTACACCTTC. Protein sequence: CASSQRDRGLLNGYTF.

The chain is built from TRBV7-2 and TRBJ1-2, with TRBD1 as a possible D gene (6 bases). CDR3 length: 19 amino acids. Germline CDR1 SGHTA, CDR2 FQGNSA. Trimming removed 2 bases at V and 0 bases at J, with 22 bases between. CDR3 amino acids: CASSLNPHRVGIANYGYTF. DNA for the CDR3: TGTGCCAGCAGCTTAAATCCCCACAGGGTAGGAATAGCTAACTATGGCTACACCTTC.

The rearrangement links TRBV5-6 to TRBJ2-3; D gene unclear. The germline gives CDR1 SGHDT, CDR2 YYEEEE. The CDR3 has 14 amino acids. V lost 3 bases to trimming and J lost 4 bases, with 12 bases between them. CDR3 in DNA: TGTGCCAGCAGCTCAAGAGCGTCCGCAGATACGCAGTATTTT. Protein product: CASSSRASADTQYF. The whole variable domain, remainder taken from reference TRBV5-6 and TRBJ2-3, is DAGVTQSPTHLIKTRGQQVTLRCSPKSGHDTVSWYQQALGQGPQFIFQYYEEEERQRGNFPDRFSGHQFPNYSSELNVNALLLGDSALYLCASSSRASADTQYFGPGTRLTVL.

The chain combines TRBV21-1 with TRBJ1-2. TRBV21-1 corresponds to a pseudogene. This CDR3 has 10 residues. The CDR3 is CAPSNHGYTF. The CDR3 DNA is TGTGCACCAAGCAACCATGGCTACACCTTC.

The rearrangement uses TRBV6-1 and TRBJ2-3, with D perhaps TRBD2 (6 bases). Trimming took off 7 bases at V and 3 bases at J, with 14 bases between the two ends. The CDR3 sequence is 14 residues long. Germline V gene lookup returns CDR1 MNHNS and CDR2 SASEGT. The CDR3 coding sequence is TGTGCCAGCACCCGACTAGTTCCGACAGATACGCAGTATTTT. It specifies CASTRLVPTDTQYF.

The chain couples TRBV4-3 to TRBJ2-1; D may be TRBD2 (5 bases). CDR1 is LGHNA, CDR2 YSLEER, per germline. The CDR3 sequence is 13 residues long. Trimming took 0 bases from V and 8 from J, leaving 8 bases between them. CDR3 region: CASSQDRGHEQFF. DNA of the CDR3: TGCGCCAGCAGCCAAGATAGAGGGCATGAGCAGTTCTTC.

The chain links TRBV7-6 to TRBJ2-3; 8 bases agree with TRBD2. The trim removed 5 bases at V and 8 bases at J, leaving 3 bases unmatched. Germline CDR1 SGHVS, CDR2 FNYEAQ. The length of the CDR3 is 12 residues. The CDR3: CASSNRGGTQYF. DNA of the CDR3: TGTGCCAGCAGCAACCGGGGGGGTACGCAGTATTTT.

This chain uses TRBV2 with TRBJ1-5; unclear D gene. CDR1 is SNHLY and CDR2 is FYNNEI in the germline V gene. CDR3 size: 13 residues. The V and J ends lost 4 bases and 0 bases respectively, with 4 bases between them. The CDR3 nucleotides read TGTGCCAGCAGTGTAAATAGCAATCAGCCCCAGCATTTT. The encoded protein is CASSVNSNQPQHF.

This chain uses TRBV6-1 with TRBJ2-7, with TRBD1 identical over 8 bases. CDR3 length: 14 residues. Germline assignment: CDR1 MNHNS and CDR2 SASEGT. V shed 1 base and J 6 bases; nucleotides not matched to a gene: 5. The CDR3 region is CASSEGTGKGEQYF. The CDR3 bases are TGTGCCAGCAGTGAAGGGACAGGGAAGGGCGAGCAGTACTTC.

V gene TRBV29-1 combines with J gene TRBJ1-1, with 8 bases lining up with TRBD1. The CDR3 length is 13 residues. Trimming removed 2 bases from V and 4 bases from J; junction bases left unmatched: 3. Germline V gives CDR1 SQVTM, CDR2 ANQGSEA. This chain's CDR3 is CSVEIDRGTEAFF. DNA for the CDR3: TGCAGCGTTGAAATAGACAGGGGCACTGAAGCTTTCTTT.

This chain's CDR3 is CAISTMQGARSIQYF. CDR3 DNA sequence: TGTGCCATCAGTACAATGCAGGGGGCTCGCAGCATTCAGTACTTC. V gene TRBV10-3 combines with J gene TRBJ2-4, with 8 nucleotides matching TRBD1. CDR3 size: 15 residues. V lost 5 bases, J lost 9 bases, and 12 bases stayed unmatched. The germline V gene has CDR1 ENHRY and CDR2 SYGVKD.

This CDR3 is CASSQGSGTYEQYF. CDR3 bases: TGCGCCAGCAGCCAAGGGTCGGGAACCTACGAGCAGTACTTC. V is TRBV4-3 and J is TRBJ2-7; weak D call: TRBD2 (5 bases). The CDR3 has 14 amino acids. CDR1 and CDR2 from the germline V gene are LGHNA and YSLEER. V was shortened by 1 base and J by 2 bases, with 9 bases between the two germline ends.

The rearrangement links TRBV6-1 to TRBJ2-7; TRBD2 aligns across 13 bases. V was pared by 0 bases and J by 1 base, with 3 bases of the junction left unmatched. The CDR3 runs to 17 residues. Per the germline V gene, CDR1 is MNHNS and CDR2 is SASEGT. In nucleotides, the CDR3 is TGTGCCAGCAGTGAAGCTAGGACTAGCGGGGGATCCTACGAGCAGTACTTC. It yields the protein CASSEARTSGGSYEQYF.

This clone was recorded once. The CDR3 here is CASSHGTGGGEQYF. The CDR3, as DNA: TGCGCCAGCAGCCACGGGACAGGCGGGGGCGAGCAGTACTTC. The chain joins TRBV4-1 to TRBJ2-7; a possible D gene is TRBD1 (8 bases). CDR1 and CDR2 (germline): MGHRA, YSYEKL. V dropped 3 bases and J dropped 6 bases, with 15 bases sitting between them. The length of the CDR3 is 14 residues.

V is TRBV29-1 and J is TRBJ2-7; 9 positions match TRBD2. The V segment lost 6 bases and the J segment 4 bases; nucleotides outside the gene matches: 7. This CDR3 comprises 13 residues. The germline V gene has CDR1 SQVTM and CDR2 ANQGSEA. The CDR3 bases are TGCAGCGTCCCCGGGACTAGCTTATACGAGCAGTACTTC. Its translation: CSVPGTSLYEQYF.

The V and J genes are TRBV7-9 and TRBJ2-1; the D gene is possibly TRBD2 (5 bases). V was shortened by 7 bases and J by 0 bases, with 13 bases between the two germline ends. Germline V CDR1 and CDR2: SEHNR, FQNEAQ (reference sequence). This CDR3 has 15 residues. The chain's CDR3 is CASTESGSSYNEQFF. The CDR3 nucleotides read TGTGCCAGCACCGAAAGCGGAAGCTCCTACAATGAGCAGTTCTTC.